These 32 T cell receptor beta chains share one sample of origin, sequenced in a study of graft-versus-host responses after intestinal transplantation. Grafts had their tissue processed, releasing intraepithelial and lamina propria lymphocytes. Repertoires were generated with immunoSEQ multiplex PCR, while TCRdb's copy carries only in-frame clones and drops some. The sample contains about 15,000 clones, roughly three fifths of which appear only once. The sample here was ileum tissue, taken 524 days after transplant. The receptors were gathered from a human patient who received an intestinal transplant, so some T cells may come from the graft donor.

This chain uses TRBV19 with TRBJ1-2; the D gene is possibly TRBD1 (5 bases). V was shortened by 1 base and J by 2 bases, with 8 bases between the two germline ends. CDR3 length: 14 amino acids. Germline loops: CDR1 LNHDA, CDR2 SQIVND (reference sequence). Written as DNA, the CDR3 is TGTGCCAGTAGTATAGCGCAGGGAAACTATGGCTACACCTTC. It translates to CASSIAQGNYGYTF.

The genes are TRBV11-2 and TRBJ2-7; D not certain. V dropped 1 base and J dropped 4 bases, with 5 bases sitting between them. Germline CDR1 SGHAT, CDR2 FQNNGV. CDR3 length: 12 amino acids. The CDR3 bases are TGTGCCAGCAGCTTAGGAACTTACGAGCAGTACTTC. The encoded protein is CASSLGTYEQYF.

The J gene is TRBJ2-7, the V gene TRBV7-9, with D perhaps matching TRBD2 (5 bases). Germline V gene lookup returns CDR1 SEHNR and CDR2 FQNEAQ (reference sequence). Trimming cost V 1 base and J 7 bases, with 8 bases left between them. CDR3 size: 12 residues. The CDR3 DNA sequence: TGTGCCAGCAGCTTAGAGTCGGGGGAGCAGTACTTC. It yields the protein CASSLESGEQYF.

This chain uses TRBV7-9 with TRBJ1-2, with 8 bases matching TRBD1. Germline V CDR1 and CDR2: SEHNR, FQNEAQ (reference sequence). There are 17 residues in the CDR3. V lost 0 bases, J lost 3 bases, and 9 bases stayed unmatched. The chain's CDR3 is CASSLALRGRLDYGYTF. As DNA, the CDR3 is TGTGCCAGCAGCTTAGCGCTCAGGGGGCGATTGGACTATGGCTACACCTTC.

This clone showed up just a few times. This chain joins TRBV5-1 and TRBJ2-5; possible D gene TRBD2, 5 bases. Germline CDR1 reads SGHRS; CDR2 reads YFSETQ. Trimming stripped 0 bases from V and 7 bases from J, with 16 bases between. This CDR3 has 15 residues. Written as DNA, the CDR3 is TGCGCCAGCAGCTTGGCCCTTCGGGGTGAAGCGACCCAGTACTTC. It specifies CASSLALRGEATQYF.

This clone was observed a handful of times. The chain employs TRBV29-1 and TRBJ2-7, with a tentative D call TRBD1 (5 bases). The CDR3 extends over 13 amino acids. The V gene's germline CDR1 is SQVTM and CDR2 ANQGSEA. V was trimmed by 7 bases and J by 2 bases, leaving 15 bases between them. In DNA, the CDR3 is TGCAGCGCCCTGGCGCAGGGCCCCTACGAGCAGTACTTC. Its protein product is CSALAQGPYEQYF.

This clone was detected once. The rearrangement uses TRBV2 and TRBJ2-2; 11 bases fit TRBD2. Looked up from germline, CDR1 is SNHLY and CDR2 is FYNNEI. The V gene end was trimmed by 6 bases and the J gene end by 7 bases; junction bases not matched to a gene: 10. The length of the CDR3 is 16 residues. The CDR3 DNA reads TGTGCCAGCAGACTTATAGCGGGGGGGCCTAACGGGGAGCTGTTTTTT. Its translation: CASRLIAGGPNGELFF.

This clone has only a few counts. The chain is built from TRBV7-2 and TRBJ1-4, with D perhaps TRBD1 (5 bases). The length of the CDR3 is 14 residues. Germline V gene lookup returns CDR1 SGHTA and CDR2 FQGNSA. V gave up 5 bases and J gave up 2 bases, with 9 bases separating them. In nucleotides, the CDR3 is TGTGCCAGCAGCCGCGACAGCACTAATGAAAAACTGTTTTTT. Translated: CASSRDSTNEKLFF.

The CDR3 is CAGGGTNEKLFF. The DNA of the CDR3 is TGTGCCGGCGGAGGAACTAATGAAAAACTGTTTTTT. The chain joins TRBV30 to TRBJ1-4; D is undetermined. The CDR3 spans 12 residues. Trimming took off 8 bases at V and 1 base at J, with 8 bases between the two ends. Germline assignment: CDR1 GTSNPN and CDR2 SVGIG (reference sequence). The variable domain in full, with the rest retrieved from reference TRBV30 and TRBJ1-4, is SQTIHQWPATLVQPVGSPLSLECTVEGTSNPNLYWYRQAAGRGLQLLFYSVGIGQISSEVPQNLSASRPQDRQFILSSKKLLLSDSGFYLCAGGGTNEKLFFGSGTQLSVL.

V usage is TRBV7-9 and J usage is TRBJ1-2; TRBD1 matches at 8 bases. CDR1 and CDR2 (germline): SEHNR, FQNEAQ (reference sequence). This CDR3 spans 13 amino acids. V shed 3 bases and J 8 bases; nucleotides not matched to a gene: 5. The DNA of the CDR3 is TGTGCCAGCAGCTTTGGACAGGGCCAAGGCTACACCTTC. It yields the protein CASSFGQGQGYTF.

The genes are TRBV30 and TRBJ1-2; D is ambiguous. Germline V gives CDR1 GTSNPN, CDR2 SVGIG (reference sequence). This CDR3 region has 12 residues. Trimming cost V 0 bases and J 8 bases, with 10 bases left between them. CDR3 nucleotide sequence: TGTGCCTGGAGTGTAGAGGGTATCGGCTACACCTTC. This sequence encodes CAWSVEGIGYTF.

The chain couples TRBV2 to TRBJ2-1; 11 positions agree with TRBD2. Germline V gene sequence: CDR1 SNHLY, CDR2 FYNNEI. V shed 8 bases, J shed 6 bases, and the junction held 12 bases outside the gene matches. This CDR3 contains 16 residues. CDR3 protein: CASRELTSGKGNEQFF. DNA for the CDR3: TGTGCCAGCCGCGAGCTGACTAGCGGGAAGGGCAATGAGCAGTTCTTC.

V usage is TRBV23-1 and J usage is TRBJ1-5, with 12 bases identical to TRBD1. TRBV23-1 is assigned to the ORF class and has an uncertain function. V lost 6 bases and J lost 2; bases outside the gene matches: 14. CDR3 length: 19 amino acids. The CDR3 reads CASRFRDRGHLRGNQPQHF. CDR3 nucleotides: TGCGCCAGCAGGTTCCGGGACAGGGGGCATCTGAGGGGCAATCAGCCCCAGCATTTT.

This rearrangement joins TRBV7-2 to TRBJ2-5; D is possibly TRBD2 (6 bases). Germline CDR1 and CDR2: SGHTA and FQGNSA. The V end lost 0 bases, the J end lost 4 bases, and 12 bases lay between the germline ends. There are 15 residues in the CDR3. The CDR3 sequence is CASSLARLRGETQYF. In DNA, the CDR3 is TGTGCCAGCAGCTTAGCGCGGTTGCGGGGAGAGACCCAGTACTTC.

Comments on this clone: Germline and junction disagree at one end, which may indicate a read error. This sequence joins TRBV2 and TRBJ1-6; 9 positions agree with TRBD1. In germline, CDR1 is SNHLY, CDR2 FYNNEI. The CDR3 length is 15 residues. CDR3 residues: CASRPPGQGNSPLRF. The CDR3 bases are TGTGCCAGCAGGCCCCCGGGACAGGGTAATTCACCCCTCCGCTTT.

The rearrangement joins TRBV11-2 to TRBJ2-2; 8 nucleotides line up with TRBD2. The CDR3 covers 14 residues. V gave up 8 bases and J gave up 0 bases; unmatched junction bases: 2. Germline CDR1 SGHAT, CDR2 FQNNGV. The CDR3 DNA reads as TGTGCCAGCCGGGAGGGGACGAACACCGGGGAGCTGTTTTTT. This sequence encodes CASREGTNTGELFF.

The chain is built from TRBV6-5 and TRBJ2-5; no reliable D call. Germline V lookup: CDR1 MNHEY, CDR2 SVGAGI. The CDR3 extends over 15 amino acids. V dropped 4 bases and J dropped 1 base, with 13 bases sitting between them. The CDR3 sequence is CASSSRNTFQETQYF. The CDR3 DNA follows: TGTGCCAGCAGTTCTAGAAATACTTTCCAAGAGACCCAGTACTTC.

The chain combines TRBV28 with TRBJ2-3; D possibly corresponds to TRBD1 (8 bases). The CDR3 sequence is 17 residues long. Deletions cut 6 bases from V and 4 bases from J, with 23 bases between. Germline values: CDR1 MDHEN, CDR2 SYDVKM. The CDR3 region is CASRNEQGGPRADTQYF. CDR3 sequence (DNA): TGTGCCAGCAGAAATGAACAGGGGGGGCCCCGGGCAGATACGCAGTATTTT.

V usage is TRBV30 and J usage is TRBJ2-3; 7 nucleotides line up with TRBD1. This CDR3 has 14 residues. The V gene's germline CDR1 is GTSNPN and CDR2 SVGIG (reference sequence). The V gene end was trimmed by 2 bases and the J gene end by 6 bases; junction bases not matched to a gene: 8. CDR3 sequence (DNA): TGTGCCTGGAGTAGAGGGGGCGAAGTGGATACGCAGTATTTT. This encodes CAWSRGGEVDTQYF. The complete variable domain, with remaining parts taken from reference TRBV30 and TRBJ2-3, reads SQTIHQWPATLVQPVGSPLSLECTVEGTSNPNLYWYRQAAGRGLQLLFYSVGIGQISSEVPQNLSASRPQDRQFILSSKKLLLSDSGFYLCAWSRGGEVDTQYFGPGTRLTVL.

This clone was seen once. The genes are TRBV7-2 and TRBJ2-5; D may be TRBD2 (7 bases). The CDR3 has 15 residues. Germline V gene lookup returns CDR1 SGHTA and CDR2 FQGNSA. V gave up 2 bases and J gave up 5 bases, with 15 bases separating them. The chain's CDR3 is CASSLRSGGGETQYF. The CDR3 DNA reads TGTGCCAGCAGCTTACGGTCGGGGGGCGGGGAGACCCAGTACTTC.

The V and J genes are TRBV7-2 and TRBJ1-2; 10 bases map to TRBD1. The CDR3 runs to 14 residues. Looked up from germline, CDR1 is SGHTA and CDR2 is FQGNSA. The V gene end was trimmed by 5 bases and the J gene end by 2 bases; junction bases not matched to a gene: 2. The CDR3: CASSRTGGNYGYTF. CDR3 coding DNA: TGTGCCAGCAGCCGGACAGGGGGAAACTATGGCTACACCTTC. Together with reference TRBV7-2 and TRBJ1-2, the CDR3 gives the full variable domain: GAGVSQSPSNKVTEKGKDVELRCDPISGHTALYWYRQSLGQGLEFLIYFQGNSAPDKSGLPSDRFSAERTGGSVSTLTIQRTQQEDSAVYLCASSRTGGNYGYTFGSGTRLTVV.

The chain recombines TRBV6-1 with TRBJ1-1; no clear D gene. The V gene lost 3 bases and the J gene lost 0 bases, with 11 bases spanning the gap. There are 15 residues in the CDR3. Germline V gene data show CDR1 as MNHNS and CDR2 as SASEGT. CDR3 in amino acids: CASSDSFGVNTEAFF. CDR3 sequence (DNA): TGTGCCAGCAGTGATAGTTTTGGAGTGAACACTGAAGCTTTCTTT.

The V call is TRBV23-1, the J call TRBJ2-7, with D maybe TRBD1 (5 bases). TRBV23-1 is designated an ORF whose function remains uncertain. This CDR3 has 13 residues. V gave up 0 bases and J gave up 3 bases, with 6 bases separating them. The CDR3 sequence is CASSQSRGYEQYF. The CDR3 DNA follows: TGCGCCAGCAGTCAATCTAGGGGCTACGAGCAGTACTTC.

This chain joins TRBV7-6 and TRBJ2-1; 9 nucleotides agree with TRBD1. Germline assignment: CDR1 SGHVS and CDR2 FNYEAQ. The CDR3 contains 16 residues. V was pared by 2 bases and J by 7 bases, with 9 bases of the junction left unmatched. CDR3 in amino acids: CASSLPRTGAGNEQFF. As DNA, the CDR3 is TGTGCCAGCAGCTTACCGCGGACAGGGGCGGGTAATGAGCAGTTCTTC.

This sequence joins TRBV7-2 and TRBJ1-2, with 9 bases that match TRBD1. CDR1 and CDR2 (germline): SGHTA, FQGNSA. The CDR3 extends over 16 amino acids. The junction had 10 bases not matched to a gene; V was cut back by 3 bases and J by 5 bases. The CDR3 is CASSLGSTGGYYGYTF. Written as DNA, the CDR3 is TGTGCCAGCAGCTTGGGGTCCACAGGGGGCTATTATGGCTACACCTTC.

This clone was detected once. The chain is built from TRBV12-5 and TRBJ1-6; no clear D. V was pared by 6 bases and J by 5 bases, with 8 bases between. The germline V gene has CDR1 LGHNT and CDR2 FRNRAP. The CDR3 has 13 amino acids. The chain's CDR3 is CASGFNNNSPLHF. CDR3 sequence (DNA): TGTGCTAGTGGCTTCAACAATAATTCACCCCTCCACTTT.

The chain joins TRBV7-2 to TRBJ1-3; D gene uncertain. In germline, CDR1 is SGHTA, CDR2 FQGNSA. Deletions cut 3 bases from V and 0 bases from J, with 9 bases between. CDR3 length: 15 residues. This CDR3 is CASSFFRSSGNTIYF. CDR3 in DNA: TGTGCCAGCAGCTTTTTTAGGAGCTCTGGAAACACCATATATTTT.

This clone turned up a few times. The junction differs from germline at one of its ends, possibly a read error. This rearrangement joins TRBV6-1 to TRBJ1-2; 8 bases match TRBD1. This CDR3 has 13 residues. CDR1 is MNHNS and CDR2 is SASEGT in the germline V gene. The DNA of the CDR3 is TGTGCCAGCAGGGCACAGGGGGTGGGTGGCTACCCCTTC. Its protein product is CASRAQGVGGYPF.

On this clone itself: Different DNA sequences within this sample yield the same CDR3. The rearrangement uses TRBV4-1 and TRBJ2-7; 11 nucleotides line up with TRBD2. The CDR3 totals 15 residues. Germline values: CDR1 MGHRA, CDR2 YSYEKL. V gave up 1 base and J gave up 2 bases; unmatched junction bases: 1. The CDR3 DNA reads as TGCGCCAGCAGCCAAGTTAGCGGGGGGGCCTACGAGCAGTACTTC. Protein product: CASSQVSGGAYEQYF.

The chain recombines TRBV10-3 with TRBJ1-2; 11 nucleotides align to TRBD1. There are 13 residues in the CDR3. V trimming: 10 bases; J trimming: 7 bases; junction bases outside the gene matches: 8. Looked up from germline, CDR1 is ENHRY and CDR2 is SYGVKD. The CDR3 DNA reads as TGTGCCAGCAGGGGACAGGGGGTGGGTGGCTACACCTTC. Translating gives CASRGQGVGGYTF.

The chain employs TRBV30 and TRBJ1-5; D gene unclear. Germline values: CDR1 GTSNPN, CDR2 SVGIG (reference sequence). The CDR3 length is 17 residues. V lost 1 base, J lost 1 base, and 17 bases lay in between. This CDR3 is CAWSEMGSPLSNQPQHF. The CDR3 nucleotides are TGTGCCTGGAGTGAGATGGGGAGCCCATTGAGCAATCAGCCCCAGCATTTT.

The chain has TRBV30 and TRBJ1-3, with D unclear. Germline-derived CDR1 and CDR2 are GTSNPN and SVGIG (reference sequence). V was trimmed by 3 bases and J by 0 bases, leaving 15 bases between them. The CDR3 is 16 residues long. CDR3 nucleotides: TGTGCCTGGAGCCCGACGACAAGGTTCTCTGGAAACACCATATATTTT. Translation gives CAWSPTTRFSGNTIYF.